The clone carrying this T cell receptor (beta chain) has just a few counts. The antigen is undetermined. Attached unique molecular identifiers marked individual cDNA molecules. In TCRdb, the 5' RACE reads were re-called with MiXCR into one record per CDR3 protein. The sample includes 70,000 or so distinct CDR3 sequences, approximately 10% of them seen just once. The entry originates in a study of early T cells in non-severe SARS-CoV-2 infection. Whole-study context: Sequencing input comprised bulk RNA from unsorted whole blood; chain pairing was not available.

Findings of the study overall: VDJdb-based matching was biased toward anti-spike CD8 responses and missed private and CD4 specificities.

This TCR was sampled from an adult who was a healthcare worker with PCR-confirmed SARS-CoV-2 infection or an uninfected control (not recorded which). Input material: whole blood.

The CDR3 loop is CASSLTSGISYNEQFF. In DNA form, the CDR3 reads TGTGCCAGCAGCTTAACTAGCGGGATATCTTACAATGAGCAGTTCTTC. The rearrangement joins TRBV11-3 to TRBJ2-1; 10 bases are a match to TRBD2. Per germline, CDR1 SGHNT and CDR2 YENEEA. The CDR3 is 16 residues long. With V trimmed by 2 bases and J by 4 bases, 5 bases remained unmatched.